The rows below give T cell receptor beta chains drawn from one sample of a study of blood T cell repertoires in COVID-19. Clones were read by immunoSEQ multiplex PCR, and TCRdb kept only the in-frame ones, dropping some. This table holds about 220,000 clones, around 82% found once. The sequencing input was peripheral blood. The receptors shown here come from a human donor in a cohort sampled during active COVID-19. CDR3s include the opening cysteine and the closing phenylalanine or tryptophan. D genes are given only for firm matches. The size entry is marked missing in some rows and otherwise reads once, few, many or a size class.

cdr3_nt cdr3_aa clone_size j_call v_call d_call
TGTGCCAGCAGCCTTAGCGGGGGTAATGAGCAGTTCTTC CASSLSGGNEQFF NA TRBJ2-1 TRBV3-1/TRBV3-2 TRBD2
TGTGCCAGCAGCGTAGGGACTAGCGTATTGCATACGCAGTATTTT CASSVGTSVLHTQYF NA TRBJ2-3 TRBV9 TRBD2
TGTGCCACCAGCACATGGGGGGGGAGTCGGAATGAGCAGTTCTTC CATSTWGGSRNEQFF NA TRBJ2-1 TRBV15 TRBD2
TGTGCCAGCAGCCAAGGACTGAAGACGTACACAGATACGCAGTATTTT CASSQGLKTYTDTQYF NA TRBJ2-3 TRBV7-9 NA
TGCGCCAGCAGCTTGGCGGGAGCCTTGAGCGAGCAGTACTTC CASSLAGALSEQYF NA TRBJ2-7 TRBV5-1 NA
TGTGCCAGCAGCTCCACATCCCGGGACAGGCCTTCCGAGCAGTACTTC CASSSTSRDRPSEQYF NA TRBJ2-7 TRBV12-1 NA
TGTGCCAGCAGCGCTCAGGGTCCGGGCACTGAAGCTTTCTTT CASSAQGPGTEAFF NA TRBJ1-1 TRBV9 NA
TGTGCCAGCAGCCGGGGACAGCTTGAGGAGACCCAGTACTTC CASSRGQLEETQYF NA TRBJ2-5 TRBV4-2 TRBD1
TGTGCCAGCAGCCCCCGGACAGGGGTGAATTCACCCCTCCACTTT CASSPRTGVNSPLHF NA TRBJ1-6 TRBV9 TRBD1
TGTGCCAGTAGCCAGGACAGGGAGAACTACGAGCAGTACTTC CASSQDRENYEQYF NA TRBJ2-7 TRBV19 TRBD1
TGTGCCAGTAGTATCTGGCAGGGGACTGGGGCCAACGTCCTGACTTTC CASSIWQGTGANVLTF NA TRBJ2-6 TRBV19 NA
TGTGCCAGCAGCTTGGGTGAGACTAGCACAGATACGCAGTATTTT CASSLGETSTDTQYF few TRBJ2-3 TRBV5-8 NA
TGTGCCAGCAGCGAGGCCAGGGGGCTGGGCACTGAAGCTTTCTTT CASSEARGLGTEAFF NA TRBJ1-1 TRBV9 TRBD1
TGTGCCAGCAGCCGAGACAGGGGCGCTGAAGCTTTCTTT CASSRDRGAEAFF NA TRBJ1-1 TRBV12-3/TRBV12-4 TRBD1
TGTGCCAGCAGCTTAGAGGGCAGGGACTACGAGCAGTACTTC CASSLEGRDYEQYF NA TRBJ2-7 TRBV7-8 NA
TGCGCCAGCAGCCCACCGACAGGGAGGAGGGCGACCCAGTACTTC CASSPPTGRRATQYF NA TRBJ2-5 TRBV5-1 NA
TGTGCCAGCAGCTTTGACTGGACAGGATTATCTGAAGCTTTCTTT CASSFDWTGLSEAFF NA TRBJ1-1 TRBV7-9 TRBD1
TGTGCTAGCAGCTTAGCACAGGGAAGCACCGGGGAGCTGTTTTTT CASSLAQGSTGELFF NA TRBJ2-2 TRBV7-7 NA
TGTGCCAGCGGGCGGGTGAACACTGAAGCTTTCTTT CASGRVNTEAFF NA TRBJ1-1 TRBV5-6 NA
TGTGCCAGCAGCTTGGGACTAGCGGGAGCTGGCGAGCAGTACTTC CASSLGLAGAGEQYF NA TRBJ2-7 TRBV7-2 TRBD2
TGTGCCAGCAGCCCAGACAGGGTTCTCATGAACACTGAAGCTTTCTTT CASSPDRVLMNTEAFF NA TRBJ1-1 TRBV7-9 TRBD1
TGTGCCGAGGGGGGAGGGTATGGCTACACCTTC CAEGGGYGYTF once TRBJ1-2 TRBV6-5 NA
TGTGCCAGCAGCGTAGACGGCGGGAACCAGCATTTT CASSVDGGNQHF NA TRBJ1-5 TRBV9 NA
TGCAGCGTTGAACCCAGCGCGGGCGGGGAGCTGTTTTTT CSVEPSAGGELFF once TRBJ2-2 TRBV29-1 NA
TGTGCCAGCAGTTTCGGGGATCAGCCCCAGCATTTT CASSFGDQPQHF NA TRBJ1-5 TRBV12-3/TRBV12-4 NA
TGTGCCACCAGCAGCCGGGACAGCTATGGCTACACCTTC CATSSRDSYGYTF NA TRBJ1-2 TRBV15 TRBD1
TGTGCCAGCAGTGGGGGGTATGACGGGGACGAGCAGTACTTC CASSGGYDGDEQYF NA TRBJ2-7 TRBV7-2 NA
TGCAGCGTTGCAGGAGGGGGGGAAGGAGGTGAAAAACTGTTTTTT CSVAGGGEGGEKLFF few TRBJ1-4 TRBV29-1 NA
TGCGCCAGCAGCTTGGATAGCAGGGGAAACTATGGCTACACCTTC CASSLDSRGNYGYTF few TRBJ1-2 TRBV5-1 NA
TGTGCCAGCAGCCAGGGCAGGGGGGAGTATGGCTACACCTTC CASSQGRGEYGYTF NA TRBJ1-2 TRBV3-1/TRBV3-2 TRBD1
TGTGCCAGCAGCTTTCGATACAGGGATGGCAATCAGCCCCAGCATTTT CASSFRYRDGNQPQHF NA TRBJ1-5 TRBV7-8 NA
TGCGCCAGCAGCCAGTCCGGGACAGGGGTAGGGTATGAGCAGTTCTTC CASSQSGTGVGYEQFF NA TRBJ2-1 TRBV4-3 TRBD1
TGTGCCAGCAGAGTAGGGGGGACTAGCGGGCGTACCGGGGAGCTGTTTTTT CASRVGGTSGRTGELFF NA TRBJ2-2 TRBV7-2 TRBD2
TGTGCCATCAGGACTGGACTAGCGGAAAACTACGAGCAGTACTTC CAIRTGLAENYEQYF NA TRBJ2-7 TRBV10-3 TRBD2
TGTGCCAGCAGCTCCCGACAGGGCTCCTACGAGCAGTACTTC CASSSRQGSYEQYF NA TRBJ2-7 TRBV7-9 TRBD1
TGTGCCAGCAGTAGAGGCGGGGACGAAAAACTGTTTTTT CASSRGGDEKLFF NA TRBJ1-4 TRBV27 NA
TGTGCCAGCAGTTTGACAGGGGCCGAGCAGTACTTC CASSLTGAEQYF NA TRBJ2-7 TRBV28 TRBD1
TGTGCCAGCAGCTTCCCGGACAGGGTGTACGAGCAGTACTTC CASSFPDRVYEQYF NA TRBJ2-7 TRBV7-2 TRBD1
TGTGCCAGCAGCCGGCCGGGGAGCGGAGGCTACACCTTC CASSRPGSGGYTF NA TRBJ1-2 TRBV7-9 NA
TGTGCCAGCAGCGTAGAGGGACAGGGACCTGCTGACTTC CASSVEGQGPADF NA TRBJ2-7 TRBV9 TRBD1
TGTGCCAGTAGTGCCAGCGGGAGCACAGATACGCAGTATTTT CASSASGSTDTQYF NA TRBJ2-3 TRBV19 NA
TGTGCCAGCAGCCCCACAGGGGGCAGATACGAGCAGTACTTC CASSPTGGRYEQYF NA TRBJ2-7 TRBV27 TRBD1
TGTGCCAGCAGCTTAGAAGACAGGGGGAACTATGGCTACACCTTC CASSLEDRGNYGYTF many TRBJ1-2 TRBV7-6 TRBD1
TGTGCCAGCTCACCACGAGGGGGCGAACAGCCCCAGCATTTT CASSPRGGEQPQHF NA TRBJ1-5 TRBV18 TRBD1
TGTGCCAGCAGAAAACAGGGAGACACCATATATTTT CASRKQGDTIYF NA TRBJ1-3 TRBV6-5 NA
TGTGCCAGCAGCGTAGGTGTCGGGGTGAACACTGAAGCTTTCTTT CASSVGVGVNTEAFF NA TRBJ1-1 TRBV9 NA
TGTGCCAGCAGCCAGACGAAGCGAGCAGTTGGTTACGAGCAGTACTTC CASSQTKRAVGYEQYF NA TRBJ2-7 TRBV7-8 NA
TGTGCCAGCAACCCCCGGGGTAGCGGGGGAAAAAACATTCAGTACTTC CASNPRGSGGKNIQYF NA TRBJ2-4 TRBV28 TRBD2
TGTGCCAGTAGTATCAGCTGGGGACAGGGTAATTCACCCCTCCACTTT CASSISWGQGNSPLHF NA TRBJ1-6 TRBV19 TRBD1
TGTGCCAGCAGCCAAGACCGGGGGAGGAAGGATCAGCCCCAGCATTTT CASSQDRGRKDQPQHF NA TRBJ1-5 TRBV4-2 NA
TGCGCCAGCAGCTTGTCGCGGGAAACCTACGAGCAGTACTTC CASSLSRETYEQYF once TRBJ2-7 TRBV5-1 NA
TGTGCCAGCAGCTTAGGAGTAGCTAACTATGGCTACACCTTC CASSLGVANYGYTF few TRBJ1-2 TRBV7-9 NA